The source of this T cell receptor (beta chain) is a study of blood T cells in healthy people across ages. This clonotype was observed a handful of times. Its matching antigen is unknown. Sample-barcoded 5' priming and a J-beta primer mix drove a second PCR of about 6 to 12 cycles. A template-switch adaptor with 12 random nucleotides tagged each cDNA molecule. TCRdb fed the 5' RACE reads into MiXCR, producing one record per CDR3 protein. The sample lists 1.6 million or so distinct CDR3 sequences; about 35% were seen once. Study outcomes and limitations: The fall in TCR beta diversity per million T cells was roughly linear with age. More naive CD4+ cells and higher diversity marked long-lived donors relative to aged donors.

The germline V gene encodes CDR1 SNHLY and CDR2 FYNNEI. The CDR3 has 10 amino acids. V lost 11 bases and J lost 15, with 17 bases in between. The specimen was blood. This TCR derives from a woman in her 30s in good health. The rearrangement links TRBV2 to TRBJ1-5, with a tentative D call TRBD1 (5 bases). CDR3 bases: TGTGCCGTAGCTGGCCGGGGCCTGCATTTT. This sequence encodes CAVAGRGLHF.